Sequencing of this T cell receptor (beta chain) was carried out in a study of blood T cell repertoires in COVID-19. Study-level background: The cDNA or gDNA used as material had been derived from T cells, B-cell-depleted T cells, or PBMCs.

Germline V gene sequence: CDR1 KGHSH, CDR2 LQKENI. J was trimmed by 7 bases and V by 5 bases; bases with no gene match: 8. This CDR3 spans 14 amino acids. In the study's own analysis: Estimation of nucleated cell counts relied on the amplification of reference gene primers. Generated by immunoSEQ multiplex PCR, the TCRdb table keeps only in-frame clones and is missing some. For V, J and clone size, that table is used; D and trimming come from the DNA. The sample shows around 200,000 clones, over 70% of them seen only once. The clonotype comes from a man in his forties or fifties with active or convalescent COVID-19. The chain recombines TRBV18 with TRBJ1-2; 9 nucleotides agree with TRBD1. The sequencing input was peripheral blood. The CDR3 region is CASSSNRGPIGYTF. In DNA, the CDR3 is TGTGCCAGCTCATCGAACAGGGGGCCTATTGGCTACACCTTC.